What follows describes a single T cell receptor beta chain. Trimming removed 6 bases from V and 5 bases from J; junction bases left unmatched: 9. Germline CDR1 and CDR2: SGHRS and YFSETQ. There are 14 residues in the CDR3. The sample belongs to a study of early stage breast cancer tumors. The protocol was immunoSEQ multiplex PCR, while the TCRdb copy is restricted to in-frame clones and leaves out a portion. The data contain 45,000 to 60,000 clones, approximately 90% of them singletons. Sequencing was carried out using blood. The gene calls are TRBV5-1 and TRBJ2-7, with TRBD1 matching 9 bases. This receptor was identified in a person between 65 and 80 years old with breast cancer. CDR3 residues: CASTPRTGVHEQYF. CDR3 DNA sequence: TGCGCCAGCACCCCCCGGACAGGGGTCCACGAGCAGTACTTC. The full variable domain, with the rest looked up from reference TRBV5-1 and TRBJ2-7, is KAGVTQTPRYLIKTRGQQVTLSCSPISGHRSVSWYQQTPGQGLQFLFEYFSETQRNKGNFPGRFSGRQFSNSRSEMNVSTLELGDSALYLCASTPRTGVHEQYFGPGTRLTVT.